The 27 T cell receptor beta chains presented below share a single source sample, sequenced in a study of cytomegalovirus exposure and HLA in healthy donors. The PCR employed 60 Vbeta primers together with 13 Jbeta primers. TCRdb's table, derived via immunoSEQ multiplex PCR, lists solely in-frame clones and lacks some. This repertoire shows some 100,000 clones, 75% to 85% found once; its top ten account for around 3%. The sample comprised PBMCs. These receptors were obtained from a male donor in good health and CMV-seropositive.

A single count supports this clone. The chain links TRBV7-2 to TRBJ2-7, with 11 nucleotides matching TRBD2. Germline-derived CDR1 and CDR2 are SGHTA and FQGNSA. The CDR3 extends over 19 amino acids. After removal of 7 bases from V and 0 bases from J, the junction contained 17 bases not matched to a gene. This chain's CDR3 is CASNLQVTSGGLSSYEQYF. The DNA for the CDR3 is TGTGCCAGCAACCTGCAGGTCACTAGCGGGGGCCTGAGCTCCTACGAGCAGTACTTC.

The chain carries TRBV5-1 and TRBJ1-1, with TRBD1 identical over 8 bases. Germline CDR1 reads SGHRS; CDR2 reads YFSETQ. Trimming took 3 bases from V and 1 from J; bases not matched to a gene: 5. The CDR3 is 15 residues long. The CDR3 coding sequence is TGCGCCAGCAGCTCAACCGGGACAGGGAACACTGAAGCTTTCTTT. It yields the protein CASSSTGTGNTEAFF.

V gene TRBV7-8 combines with J gene TRBJ1-6; D is unclear. Trimming cost V 0 bases and J 10 bases, with 13 bases left between them. The length of the CDR3 is 15 residues. Germline-derived CDR1 and CDR2 are SGHVS and FQNEAQ. The CDR3 loop is CASSLASLVRSPLHF. The DNA for the CDR3 is TGTGCCAGCAGCTTAGCCAGCCTAGTACGGTCACCCCTCCACTTT.

This rearrangement joins TRBV5-1 to TRBJ2-5, with D perhaps matching TRBD2 (6 bases). Trimming stripped 4 bases from V and 2 bases from J, with 15 bases between. Germline V gives CDR1 SGHRS, CDR2 YFSETQ. This CDR3 comprises 15 residues. This CDR3 reads CASSVPGLRQETQYF. The CDR3 coding sequence is TGCGCCAGCAGCGTACCGGGACTTAGACAAGAGACCCAGTACTTC.

The chain carries TRBV6-4 and TRBJ2-2; TRBD1 matches 9 bases. This CDR3 has 13 residues. Germline V gene data show CDR1 as MRHNA and CDR2 as SNTAGT. With 6 bases clipped from V and 7 bases from J, the junction kept 3 bases outside the gene matches. CDR3 sequence: CASSTGGHGELFF. The CDR3 DNA is TGTGCCAGCAGCACAGGGGGCCACGGGGAGCTGTTTTTT.

The chain employs TRBV27 and TRBJ1-4; tentative D call: TRBD1 (5 bases). The CDR3 runs to 15 residues. V was trimmed by 2 bases and J by 2 bases, leaving 9 bases between them. From germline, CDR1 is MNHEY and CDR2 SMNVEV (reference sequence). This CDR3 is CASSLQGRTNEKLFF. CDR3 nucleotide sequence: TGTGCCAGCAGTTTACAGGGAAGGACTAATGAAAAACTGTTTTTT.

This rearrangement joins TRBV6-1 to TRBJ1-5; the D gene is possibly TRBD1 (6 bases). Trimming pared 7 bases from V and 3 bases from J, leaving 13 bases between. Germline CDR1 is MNHNS and CDR2 is SASEGT. This CDR3 is 14 amino acids long. The CDR3 sequence is CASTSGHHNQPQHF. The CDR3 DNA sequence: TGTGCCAGCACCTCGGGACATCACAATCAGCCCCAGCATTTT.

The V gene is TRBV30, the J gene TRBJ1-2; D ambiguous. CDR3 length equals 12 residues. Trimming took off 5 bases at V and 6 bases at J, with 13 bases between the two ends. CDR1 GTSNPN and CDR2 SVGIG come from the germline V gene (reference sequence). The CDR3 reads CAWARRPHGYTF. The DNA of the CDR3 is TGTGCCTGGGCGAGGAGGCCCCATGGCTACACCTTC.

Concerning this clone itself: The germline gene is not matched at one end of the junction; a read error may be the cause. The sample has other DNA sequences that encode this CDR3 too. The J gene is TRBJ1-6, the V gene TRBV6-5; 7 nucleotides line up with TRBD1. The CDR3 sequence is 14 residues long. Germline assignment: CDR1 MNHEY and CDR2 SVGAGI. In DNA form, the CDR3 reads TGTGCCAGCAGAAAACAGGGGTTGAATTCCCCCCTCCACTTT. Its protein is CASRKQGLNSPLHF.

This clone was seen a handful of times. The chain has TRBV4-1 and TRBJ2-6, with D unresolved. CDR1 and CDR2 from the germline V gene are MGHRA and YSYEKL. The V end was cut by 0 bases, the J end by 0 bases, with 12 bases between. This CDR3 region has 18 residues. As DNA, the CDR3 is TGCGCCAGCAGCCAAGATGCACAGTTGAGCTCTGGGGCCAACGTCCTGACTTTC. This translates into CASSQDAQLSSGANVLTF.

V is TRBV27 and J is TRBJ2-7, with D possibly matching TRBD1 (5 bases). The V end lost 3 bases, the J end lost 0 bases, and 6 bases lay between the germline ends. The CDR3 covers 13 residues. CDR1 is MNHEY, CDR2 SMNVEV, per germline (reference sequence). In DNA, the CDR3 is TGTGCCAGCAGTTTCCAGGGCTCCTACGAGCAGTACTTC. Amino acids: CASSFQGSYEQYF.

This chain links TRBV6-5 with TRBJ2-2, with TRBD2 as a possible D gene (6 bases). CDR1 MNHEY and CDR2 SVGAGI come from the germline V gene. V shed 6 bases and J shed 3 bases, with 11 bases lying between them. The CDR3 totals 14 residues. The CDR3 nucleotides read TGTGCCAGCAGAACGGGACTTTACACCGGGGAGCTGTTTTTT. This codes for CASRTGLYTGELFF.

This clone was observed once. The J gene is TRBJ2-7, the V gene TRBV6-6; no clear D gene. Germline V gene lookup returns CDR1 MNHNY and CDR2 SVGAGI (reference sequence). This CDR3 has 14 residues. V was pared by 4 bases and J by 3 bases, with 13 bases between. The CDR3: CASSSTSRFYEQYF. In DNA form, the CDR3 reads TGTGCCAGCAGTTCGACATCACGATTCTACGAGCAGTACTTC.

The chain has TRBV5-1 and TRBJ2-7; 9 positions agree with TRBD1. Germline CDR1 reads SGHRS; CDR2 reads YFSETQ. This CDR3 spans 14 amino acids. V was pared by 4 bases and J by 5 bases, with 7 bases of the junction left unmatched. As DNA, the CDR3 is TGCGCCAGCAGCGAAGGGACAGGGATCGACGAGCAGTACTTC. This translates into CASSEGTGIDEQYF.

This chain joins TRBV5-1 and TRBJ1-1, with unresolved D. The ends were cut back, 0 bases at V and 0 bases at J, with 12 bases in the middle. CDR3 length equals 16 residues. Germline V lookup: CDR1 SGHRS, CDR2 YFSETQ. CDR3: CASSLGPRSLNTEAFF. For the CDR3, the DNA is TGCGCCAGCAGCTTGGGTCCGAGGAGTTTGAACACTGAAGCTTTCTTT. Based on the CDR3 plus reference TRBV5-1 and TRBJ1-1, the full variable domain is KAGVTQTPRYLIKTRGQQVTLSCSPISGHRSVSWYQQTPGQGLQFLFEYFSETQRNKGNFPGRFSGRQFSNSRSEMNVSTLELGDSALYLCASSLGPRSLNTEAFFGQGTRLTVV.

About this clone itself: The sample has other DNA sequences that encode this CDR3 too. The chain is built from TRBV5-1 and TRBJ1-6; 9 positions match TRBD1. V shed 3 bases, J shed 8 bases, and the junction held 6 bases outside the gene matches. This CDR3 is 15 amino acids long. Per germline, CDR1 SGHRS and CDR2 YFSETQ. The CDR3 loop reads CASSSGTGKDSPLHF. CDR3 DNA: TGCGCCAGCAGCTCAGGGACAGGGAAGGATTCACCCCTCCACTTT.

The chain combines TRBV18 with TRBJ1-1; no clear D gene. This CDR3 contains 14 residues. V lost 3 bases, J lost 1 base, and 9 bases lay in between. The germline CDR1 and CDR2 sequences are KGHSH and LQKENI. The CDR3 here is CASSPQNSNTEAFF. The CDR3 nucleotides are TGTGCCAGCTCACCCCAGAATTCGAACACTGAAGCTTTCTTT.

The V and J genes are TRBV7-2 and TRBJ1-5; D not certain. With 4 bases removed from V and 7 bases from J, the gap between germline ends came to 20 bases. Germline lookup yields CDR1 SGHTA and CDR2 FQGNSA. The CDR3 is 16 amino acids. The CDR3 spells CASSSSQVGGGQPQHF. CDR3 in DNA: TGTGCCAGCAGCTCCTCACAAGTCGGCGGCGGGCAGCCCCAGCATTTT.

V is TRBV7-9 and J is TRBJ1-2; no definite D call. CDR3 length: 11 amino acids. Germline lookup yields CDR1 SEHNR and CDR2 FQNEAQ (reference sequence). V gave up 10 bases and J gave up 8 bases, with 14 bases separating them. The CDR3 sequence is CATSPGIGYTF. CDR3 in DNA: TGTGCCACCTCCCCGGGGATAGGCTACACCTTC.

This clone has only a few counts. V and J are TRBV5-4 and TRBJ2-1; 7 bases line up with TRBD1. There are 14 residues in the CDR3. From germline, CDR1 is SGHNT and CDR2 YYREEE (reference sequence). V shed 5 bases and J 6 bases; nucleotides not matched to a gene: 8. CDR3 nucleotides: TGTGCCAGCAGTACCGGGACAGACGTCAATGAGCAGTTCTTC. Amino acids: CASSTGTDVNEQFF.

This chain joins TRBV5-1 and TRBJ2-1; a weak D match, TRBD1 (6 bases). Between the trimmed V and J ends, which lost 0 bases and 6 bases, there was a span of 13 bases. The CDR3 totals 15 residues. Germline V gene sequence: CDR1 SGHRS, CDR2 YFSETQ. The CDR3 sequence is CASSLGSGAGNEQFF. DNA of the CDR3: TGCGCCAGCAGCTTGGGGTCAGGGGCGGGCAATGAGCAGTTCTTC. The variable domain in full, with the rest retrieved from reference TRBV5-1 and TRBJ2-1, is KAGVTQTPRYLIKTRGQQVTLSCSPISGHRSVSWYQQTPGQGLQFLFEYFSETQRNKGNFPGRFSGRQFSNSRSEMNVSTLELGDSALYLCASSLGSGAGNEQFFGPGTRLTVL.

The chain joins TRBV5-6 to TRBJ1-6, with 7 bases that match TRBD1. CDR3 size: 13 residues. V was clipped by 4 bases and J by 6 bases; unmatched bases: 1. Looked up from germline, CDR1 is SGHDT and CDR2 is YYEEEE. CDR3 in amino acids: CASSQGGNSPLHF. CDR3 coding DNA: TGTGCCAGCAGCCAGGGGGGTAATTCACCCCTCCACTTT.

V gene TRBV30 combines with J gene TRBJ2-6, with a tentative D call TRBD1 (6 bases). Germline V gene lookup returns CDR1 GTSNPN and CDR2 SVGIG (reference sequence). Trimming left V 8 bases short and J 5 bases short, with 13 bases between. The CDR3 loop spans 13 amino acids. Here the CDR3 DNA reads TGTGCCCTTTCGGACAGTCGGGCCAACGTCCTGACTTTC. Its protein is CALSDSRANVLTF.

The gene calls are TRBV5-1 and TRBJ2-2; 9 bases line up with TRBD1. J gave up 6 bases and V 3 bases, and 6 bases lay outside the gene matches. Per the germline V gene, CDR1 is SGHRS and CDR2 is YFSETQ. The CDR3 is 15 amino acids. The CDR3 DNA reads TGCGCCAGCAGCTCGGACAGGGGAGGGGCCGGGGAGCTGTTTTTT. Its translation is CASSSDRGGAGELFF.

CDR3 sequence (DNA): TGTGCCAGCTCACCTTTTGACAGCTCCTACAATGAGCAGTTCTTC. Its protein is CASSPFDSSYNEQFF. This chain uses TRBV18 with TRBJ2-1; weak D call: TRBD1 (5 bases). The V gene's germline CDR1 is KGHSH and CDR2 LQKENI. Trimming stripped 3 bases from V and 0 bases from J, with 9 bases between. This CDR3 has 15 amino acids.

The chain links TRBV6-5 to TRBJ2-3; D is possibly TRBD1 (6 bases). This CDR3 has 15 amino acids. Germline V gives CDR1 MNHEY, CDR2 SVGAGI. V lost 2 bases and J lost 1, with 10 bases in between. The CDR3 reads CASSYPGQGTDTQYF. The CDR3 DNA reads as TGTGCCAGCAGTTACCCGGGACAAGGCACAGATACGCAGTATTTT.

The chain recombines TRBV30 with TRBJ2-3; D gene uncertain. The ends were cut back, 7 bases at V and 0 bases at J, with 5 bases in the middle. Germline-derived CDR1 and CDR2 are GTSNPN and SVGIG (reference sequence). This CDR3 is 11 amino acids long. The CDR3 sequence is CALTSTDTQYF. In nucleotides, the CDR3 is TGTGCCTTAACTAGCACAGATACGCAGTATTTT.